What follows are 20 T cell receptor beta chains derived from one specimen sequenced in a study of immune evolution from preneoplasia to lung adenocarcinoma. The repertoire was sequenced with immunoSEQ multiplex PCR; TCRdb's copy has only in-frame clones and lacks some. The table has roughly 8,300 clones, roughly 88% seen once; the top ten hold less than 6%. The sequenced sample was FFPE minimally invasive lung adenocarcinoma tissue. The receptors originated from a person aged 65-85 years with lung adenocarcinoma.

In its sample, this clone was seen once. The rearrangement uses TRBV4-2 and TRBJ2-7; D ambiguous. Per germline, CDR1 LGHNA and CDR2 YNFKEQ. There are 13 residues in the CDR3. The V and J ends lost 0 bases and 3 bases respectively, with 6 bases between them. In DNA, the CDR3 is TGTGCCAGCAGCCAAGATTACAACTACGAGCAGTACTTC. Amino acids: CASSQDYNYEQYF.

V is TRBV5-1 and J is TRBJ1-1; 9 nucleotides line up with TRBD1. The germline CDR1 and CDR2 sequences are SGHRS and YFSETQ. This CDR3 spans 15 amino acids. The junction had 3 bases not matched to a gene; V was cut back by 0 bases and J by 3 bases. CDR3 sequence reads: CASSLGRDRDTEAFF. DNA of the CDR3: TGCGCCAGCAGCTTGGGCCGGGACAGGGACACTGAAGCTTTCTTT.

This sequence joins TRBV5-4 and TRBJ2-3; D is uncertain. The V gene lost 4 bases and the J gene lost 1 base, with 13 bases spanning the gap. The CDR3 spans 15 residues. Germline V gene lookup returns CDR1 SGHNT and CDR2 YYREEE (reference sequence). The CDR3 DNA reads TGTGCCAGCAGCACTAATACCGTAGGCACAGATACGCAGTATTTT. Translating gives CASSTNTVGTDTQYF. Supplemented by reference TRBV5-4 and TRBJ2-3, the full variable domain reads ETGVTQSPTHLIKTRGQQVTLRCSSQSGHNTVSWYQQALGQGPQFIFQYYREEENGRGNFPPRFSGLQFPNYSSELNVNALELDDSALYLCASSTNTVGTDTQYFGPGTRLTVL.

The V and J genes are TRBV19 and TRBJ1-5; TRBD1 matches at 7 bases. The J segment lost 7 bases and the V segment lost 3 bases, leaving 9 bases of the junction unmatched. Germline V gene data show CDR1 as LNHDA and CDR2 as SQIVND (reference sequence). The CDR3 sequence is 15 residues long. The chain's CDR3 is CASSMERGLGQPQHF. As DNA, the CDR3 is TGTGCCAGTAGTATGGAAAGGGGGCTAGGGCAGCCCCAGCATTTT.

The V and J genes are TRBV9 and TRBJ1-2, with TRBD1 identical over 7 bases. The CDR3 consists of 16 residues. V was clipped by 0 bases and J by 0 bases; unmatched bases: 5. The germline V gene has CDR1 SGDLS and CDR2 YYNGEE. The CDR3, as DNA: TGTGCCAGCAGCGTAGAAGGACAGGCCCCTAACTATGGCTACACCTTC. It translates to CASSVEGQAPNYGYTF.

The CDR3 DNA reads as TGTGCCAGCAGTCTTAGCGGGGGGGCCCGAACCTACGAGCAGTACTTC. It is translated as CASSLSGGARTYEQYF. The rearrangement links TRBV2 to TRBJ2-7; 11 bases line up with TRBD2. V was clipped by 5 bases and J by 2 bases; unmatched bases: 8. This CDR3 has 16 amino acids. Germline V gives CDR1 SNHLY, CDR2 FYNNEI.

Written as DNA, the CDR3 is TGTGCCAGCAGCTTCCTCGCTGACAGGCGGGGTTCACCCCTCCACTTT. It translates to CASSFLADRRGSPLHF. This chain joins TRBV5-6 and TRBJ1-6; maybe TRBD1 (6 bases). Germline CDR1 is SGHDT and CDR2 is YYEEEE. Trimming pared 2 bases from V and 9 bases from J, leaving 18 bases between. This CDR3 contains 16 residues. Using reference TRBV5-6 and TRBJ1-6 for the parts outside the CDR3, the full variable domain is DAGVTQSPTHLIKTRGQQVTLRCSPKSGHDTVSWYQQALGQGPQFIFQYYEEEERQRGNFPDRFSGHQFPNYSSELNVNALLLGDSALYLCASSFLADRRGSPLHFGNGTRLTVT.

The chain employs TRBV14 and TRBJ2-7, with D perhaps TRBD1 (6 bases). The CDR3 covers 14 residues. The V gene's germline CDR1 is SGHDN and CDR2 FVKESK. V gave up 8 bases and J gave up 2 bases, with 16 bases separating them. The CDR3 coding sequence is TGTGCCAGCCGCTTGACAGGCGATACCTACGAGCAGTACTTC. This codes for CASRLTGDTYEQYF.

The genes are TRBV6-5 and TRBJ1-6; possible D gene TRBD1, 5 bases. CDR3 length equals 14 residues. V lost 8 bases to trimming and J lost 5 bases, with 13 bases between them. Germline V gene lookup returns CDR1 MNHEY and CDR2 SVGAGI. The CDR3, as DNA: TGTGCCAGCGGGCAGGGAGCACATAATTCACCCCTCCACTTT. It specifies CASGQGAHNSPLHF.

This chain's CDR3 is CASRRITYTGELFF. In DNA form, the CDR3 reads TGTGCCAGTAGGAGGATAACCTACACCGGGGAGCTGTTTTTT. The V call is TRBV19, the J call TRBJ2-2; D is ambiguous. Looked up from germline, CDR1 is LNHDA and CDR2 is SQIVND (reference sequence). The V end was cut by 6 bases, the J end by 3 bases, with 11 bases between. The CDR3 is 14 residues long.

This clone was seen a single time. The rearrangement uses TRBV2 and TRBJ1-1, with D unresolved. Germline CDR1 reads SNHLY; CDR2 reads FYNNEI. This CDR3 spans 14 amino acids. V was pared by 4 bases and J by 5 bases, with 14 bases between. The CDR3 sequence is CASSASDIGTEAFF. Here the CDR3 DNA reads TGTGCCAGCAGTGCGAGCGATATAGGGACTGAAGCTTTCTTT.

The chain carries TRBV7-9 and TRBJ2-1, with D possibly being TRBD2 (6 bases). CDR1 is SEHNR and CDR2 is FQNEAQ in the germline V gene (reference sequence). This CDR3 spans 14 amino acids. The V gene lost 5 bases and the J gene lost 2 bases, with 10 bases spanning the gap. Here the CDR3 reads CASSGRGAYNEQFF. The CDR3 DNA sequence: TGTGCCAGCAGCGGGCGGGGAGCCTACAATGAGCAGTTCTTC.

The V and J genes are TRBV9 and TRBJ2-2; tentatively, D is TRBD1 or TRBD2 (5 bases each). CDR3 length: 12 residues. Germline V CDR1 and CDR2: SGDLS, YYNGEE. Trimming stripped 2 bases from V and 10 bases from J, with 9 bases between. The CDR3 DNA sequence: TGTGCCAGCAGCGTGAGGGGCGCGGAGCTGTTTTTT. It specifies CASSVRGAELFF.

V is TRBV28 and J is TRBJ2-3; D not certain. CDR1 MDHEN and CDR2 SYDVKM come from the germline V gene. The CDR3 totals 13 residues. V was shortened by 5 bases and J by 6 bases, with 12 bases between the two germline ends. CDR3 coding DNA: TGTGCCAGCAGTACGCCGCAGTGGGATACGCAGTATTTT. It yields the protein CASSTPQWDTQYF. The complete variable domain, with remaining parts taken from reference TRBV28 and TRBJ2-3, reads DVKVTQSSRYLVKRTGEKVFLECVQDMDHENMFWYRQDPGLGLRLIYFSYDVKMKEKGDIPEGYSVSREKKERFSLILESASTNQTSMYLCASSTPQWDTQYFGPGTRLTVL.

CDR3 sequence: CASSAGQGLVQYF. The CDR3 DNA reads TGTGCCAGCAGTGCGGGACAGGGACTGGTGCAGTACTTC. The chain has TRBV6-1 and TRBJ2-7; TRBD1 matches 9 bases. Germline CDR1 is MNHNS and CDR2 is SASEGT. V was pared by 4 bases and J by 9 bases, with 7 bases of the junction left unmatched. The CDR3 sequence is 13 residues long.

This sequence joins TRBV10-3 and TRBJ2-3, with 9 positions matching TRBD2. The J segment lost 4 bases and the V segment lost 10 bases, leaving 15 bases of the junction unmatched. The CDR3 extends over 16 amino acids. Germline V CDR1 and CDR2: ENHRY, SYGVKD. The CDR3 sequence is CATRAALAGKADTQYF. The CDR3 coding sequence is TGTGCCACCCGCGCCGCTCTAGCGGGGAAAGCAGATACGCAGTATTTT.

This clone has only one observation. An end of the junction does not agree with germline; a read error may underlie this. CDR3 sequence reads: CASSSGQGGNTIYF. The CDR3 region has the DNA TGTGCTAGCAGCTCCGGACAGGGTGGAAACACCATATATTTT. This rearrangement joins TRBV7-7 to TRBJ1-3, with 8 bases fitting TRBD1. CDR3 size: 14 residues. Per the germline V gene, CDR1 is SSHAT and CDR2 is FNYEAQ (reference sequence).

The CDR3 DNA follows: TGTGCCAGCAGTGAATTGTCCTTAACCTTC. It encodes CASSELSLTF. The chain joins TRBV2 to TRBJ1-2; D remains unclear. V was cut by 2 bases and J by 14 bases, with 9 bases left in between. The CDR3 spans 10 residues. From germline, CDR1 is SNHLY and CDR2 FYNNEI. Drawing the rest from reference TRBV2 and TRBJ1-2, the complete variable domain is EPEVTQTPSHQVTQMGQEVILRCVPISNHLYFYWYRQILGQKVEFLVSFYNNEISEKSEIFDDQFSVERPDGSNFTLKIRSTKLEDSAMYFCASSELSLTFGSGTRLTVV.

The chain is built from TRBV10-3 and TRBJ2-7, with D tentatively TRBD1 (6 bases). There are 14 residues in the CDR3. Trimming took 5 bases from V and 3 from J, leaving 14 bases between them. Germline V gene lookup returns CDR1 ENHRY and CDR2 SYGVKD. The CDR3 is CAISTGTKVYEQYF. The CDR3 DNA is TGTGCCATCAGTACCGGGACAAAAGTCTACGAGCAGTACTTC.

The CDR3: CASSWTSGGSETQYF. The CDR3 DNA reads as TGTGCCAGCAGCTGGACTAGCGGGGGGTCGGAGACCCAGTACTTC. The rearrangement links TRBV2 to TRBJ2-5, with 14 positions matching TRBD2. With V trimmed by 6 bases and J by 5 bases, 5 bases remained unmatched. CDR3 length: 15 amino acids. Looked up from germline, CDR1 is SNHLY and CDR2 is FYNNEI.